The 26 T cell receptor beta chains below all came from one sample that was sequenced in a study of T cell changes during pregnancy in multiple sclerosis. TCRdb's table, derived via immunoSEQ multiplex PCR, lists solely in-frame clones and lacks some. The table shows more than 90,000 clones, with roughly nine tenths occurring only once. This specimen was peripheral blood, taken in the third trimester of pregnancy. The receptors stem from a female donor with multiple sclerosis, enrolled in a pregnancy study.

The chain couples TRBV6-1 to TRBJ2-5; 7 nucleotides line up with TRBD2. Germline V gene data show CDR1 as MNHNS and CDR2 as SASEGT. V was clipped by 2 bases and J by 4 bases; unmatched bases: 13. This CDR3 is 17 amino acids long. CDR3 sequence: CASSEYGGRAYRETQYF. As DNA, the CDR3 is TGTGCCAGCAGTGAATATGGGGGGAGGGCGTATAGAGAGACCCAGTACTTC.

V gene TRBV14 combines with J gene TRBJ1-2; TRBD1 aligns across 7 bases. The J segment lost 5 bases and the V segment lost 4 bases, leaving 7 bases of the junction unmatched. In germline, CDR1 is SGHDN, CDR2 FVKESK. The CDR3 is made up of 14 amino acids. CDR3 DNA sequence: TGTGCCAGCAGCCCCACCGGGACAGTGTATGGCTACACCTTC. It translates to CASSPTGTVYGYTF.

DNA of the CDR3: TGTGCCAGCTCACCGGGGCAGGGGGAGAGTGGCTACACCTTC. Protein: CASSPGQGESGYTF. V and J are TRBV18 and TRBJ1-2; 7 bases agree with TRBD1. The CDR3 has 14 residues. CDR1 is KGHSH, CDR2 LQKENI, per germline. Germline trimming cut 3 bases from V and 7 bases from J; bases unmatched to any gene: 8.

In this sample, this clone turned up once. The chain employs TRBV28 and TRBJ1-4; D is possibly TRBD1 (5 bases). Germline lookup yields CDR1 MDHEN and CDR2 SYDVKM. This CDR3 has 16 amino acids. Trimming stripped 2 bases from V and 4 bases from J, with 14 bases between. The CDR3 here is CASSLEQGFGNEKLFF. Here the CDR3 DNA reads TGTGCCAGCAGTTTAGAGCAGGGCTTTGGTAATGAAAAACTGTTTTTT.

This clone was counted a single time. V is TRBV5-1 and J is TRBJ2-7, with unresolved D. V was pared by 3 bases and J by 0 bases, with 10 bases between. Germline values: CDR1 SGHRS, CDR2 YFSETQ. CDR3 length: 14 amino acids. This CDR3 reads CASSSRASSYEQYF. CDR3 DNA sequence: TGCGCCAGCAGCTCCCGAGCTAGCTCCTACGAGCAGTACTTC.

CDR3 nucleotides: TGCGCCAGCAGCTTGGAGACAGGAGGAGAAAAACTGTTTTTT. It is translated as CASSLETGGEKLFF. The chain combines TRBV5-1 with TRBJ1-4; a possible D gene is TRBD1 (6 bases). V lost 0 bases, J lost 8 bases, and 11 bases lay in between. The CDR3 loop spans 14 amino acids. Germline V gives CDR1 SGHRS, CDR2 YFSETQ.

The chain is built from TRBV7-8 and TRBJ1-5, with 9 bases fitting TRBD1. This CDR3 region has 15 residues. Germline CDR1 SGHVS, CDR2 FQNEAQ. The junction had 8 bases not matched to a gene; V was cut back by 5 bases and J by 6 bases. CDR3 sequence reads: CASSPLDRGRQPQHF. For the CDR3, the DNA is TGTGCCAGCAGCCCATTGGACAGGGGCCGTCAGCCCCAGCATTTT.

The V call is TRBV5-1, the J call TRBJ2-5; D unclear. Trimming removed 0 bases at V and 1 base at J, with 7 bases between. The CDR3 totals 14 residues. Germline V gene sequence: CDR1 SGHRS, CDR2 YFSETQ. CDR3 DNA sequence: TGCGCCAGCAGCTTGGGTCAGCGCCAAGAGACCCAGTACTTC. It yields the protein CASSLGQRQETQYF.

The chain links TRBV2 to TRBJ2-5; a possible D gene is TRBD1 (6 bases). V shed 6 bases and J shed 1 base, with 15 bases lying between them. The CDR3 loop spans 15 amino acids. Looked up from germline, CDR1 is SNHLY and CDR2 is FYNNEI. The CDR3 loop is CASRGADGFQETQYF. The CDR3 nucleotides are TGTGCCAGCAGGGGGGCGGACGGTTTCCAAGAGACCCAGTACTTC. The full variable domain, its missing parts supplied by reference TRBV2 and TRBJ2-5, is EPEVTQTPSHQVTQMGQEVILRCVPISNHLYFYWYRQILGQKVEFLVSFYNNEISEKSEIFDDQFSVERPDGSNFTLKIRSTKLEDSAMYFCASRGADGFQETQYFGPGTRLLVL.

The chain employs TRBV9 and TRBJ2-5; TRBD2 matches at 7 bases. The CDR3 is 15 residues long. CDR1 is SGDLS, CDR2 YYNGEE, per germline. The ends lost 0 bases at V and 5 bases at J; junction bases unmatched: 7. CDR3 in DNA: TGTGCCAGCAGCGTAGGCGGGAGCTCATCGGAGACCCAGTACTTC. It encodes CASSVGGSSSETQYF.

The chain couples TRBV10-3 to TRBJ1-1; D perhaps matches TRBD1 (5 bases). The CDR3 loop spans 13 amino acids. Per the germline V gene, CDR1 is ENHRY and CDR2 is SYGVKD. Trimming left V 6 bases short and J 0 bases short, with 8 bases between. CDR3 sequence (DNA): TGTGCCATCAGGGACAACATGAACACTGAAGCTTTCTTT. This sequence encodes CAIRDNMNTEAFF.

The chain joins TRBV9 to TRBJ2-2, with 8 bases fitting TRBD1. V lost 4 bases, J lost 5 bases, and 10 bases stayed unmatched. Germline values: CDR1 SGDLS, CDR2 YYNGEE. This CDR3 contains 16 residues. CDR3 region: CASSPRTGSVTGELFF. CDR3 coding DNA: TGTGCCAGCAGCCCTCGGACAGGGAGTGTAACCGGGGAGCTGTTTTTT.

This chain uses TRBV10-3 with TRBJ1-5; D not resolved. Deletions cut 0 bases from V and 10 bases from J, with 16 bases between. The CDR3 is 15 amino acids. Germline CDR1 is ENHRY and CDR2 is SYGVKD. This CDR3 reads CAISESADKDSPQHF. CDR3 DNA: TGTGCCATCAGTGAGTCTGCGGATAAGGACTCTCCCCAGCATTTT.

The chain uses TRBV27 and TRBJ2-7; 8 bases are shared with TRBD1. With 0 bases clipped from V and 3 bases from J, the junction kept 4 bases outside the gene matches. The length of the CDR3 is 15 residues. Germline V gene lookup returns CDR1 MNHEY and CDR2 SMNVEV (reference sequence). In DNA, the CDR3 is TGTGCCAGCAGTTTATCGGCAGGGGGCAGCTACGAGCAGTACTTC. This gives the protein CASSLSAGGSYEQYF.

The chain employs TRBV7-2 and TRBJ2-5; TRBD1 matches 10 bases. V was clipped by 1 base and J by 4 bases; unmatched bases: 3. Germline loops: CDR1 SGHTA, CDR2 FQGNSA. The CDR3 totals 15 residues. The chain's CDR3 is CASSLDGTGVETQYF. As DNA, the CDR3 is TGTGCCAGCAGCTTAGACGGGACAGGGGTAGAGACCCAGTACTTC. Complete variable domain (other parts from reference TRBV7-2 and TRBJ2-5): GAGVSQSPSNKVTEKGKDVELRCDPISGHTALYWYRQSLGQGLEFLIYFQGNSAPDKSGLPSDRFSAERTGGSVSTLTIQRTQQEDSAVYLCASSLDGTGVETQYFGPGTRLLVL.

CDR3 DNA: TGTGCCAGCAACGTCAGGGGCTCCTACAATGAGCAGTTCTTC. It is translated as CASNVRGSYNEQFF. The genes are TRBV2 and TRBJ2-1, with D possibly TRBD1 on 6 matching bases. The germline V gene encodes CDR1 SNHLY and CDR2 FYNNEI. The CDR3 runs to 14 residues. The V end was cut by 7 bases, the J end by 0 bases, with 10 bases between.

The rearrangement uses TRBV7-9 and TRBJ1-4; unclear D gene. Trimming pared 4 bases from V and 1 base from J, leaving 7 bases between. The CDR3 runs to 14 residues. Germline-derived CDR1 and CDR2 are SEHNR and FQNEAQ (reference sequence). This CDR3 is CASSSTKTNEKLFF. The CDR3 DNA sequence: TGTGCCAGCAGCTCCACTAAAACTAATGAAAAACTGTTTTTT.

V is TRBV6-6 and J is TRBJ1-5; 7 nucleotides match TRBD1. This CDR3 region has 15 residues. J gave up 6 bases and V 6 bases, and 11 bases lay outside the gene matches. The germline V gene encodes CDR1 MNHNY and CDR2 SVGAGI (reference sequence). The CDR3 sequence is CASRSHRGGSQPQHF. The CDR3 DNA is TGTGCCAGCAGGTCCCACAGGGGTGGTAGTCAGCCCCAGCATTTT.

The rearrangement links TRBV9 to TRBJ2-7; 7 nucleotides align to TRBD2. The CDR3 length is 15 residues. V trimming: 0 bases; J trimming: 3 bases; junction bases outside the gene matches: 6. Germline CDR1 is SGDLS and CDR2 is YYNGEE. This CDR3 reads CASSVAPGLVYEQYF. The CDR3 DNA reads TGTGCCAGCAGCGTAGCCCCAGGACTAGTCTACGAGCAGTACTTC.

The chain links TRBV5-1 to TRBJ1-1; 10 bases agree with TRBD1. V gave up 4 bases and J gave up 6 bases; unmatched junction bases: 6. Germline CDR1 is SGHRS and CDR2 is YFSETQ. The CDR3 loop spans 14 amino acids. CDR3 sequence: CASSLPGQGSEAFF. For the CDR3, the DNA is TGCGCCAGCAGCCTCCCGGGACAGGGGTCTGAAGCTTTCTTT.

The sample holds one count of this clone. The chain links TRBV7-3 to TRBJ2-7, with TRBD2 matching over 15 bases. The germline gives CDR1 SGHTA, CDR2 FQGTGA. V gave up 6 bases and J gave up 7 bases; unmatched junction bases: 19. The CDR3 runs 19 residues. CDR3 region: CASRGYGTSGGMTIREQYF. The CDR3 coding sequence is TGTGCCAGCAGAGGATACGGGACTAGCGGGGGGATGACTATTAGGGAGCAGTACTTC. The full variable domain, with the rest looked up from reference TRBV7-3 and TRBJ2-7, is GAGVSQTPSNKVTEKGKYVELRCDPISGHTALYWYRQSLGQGPEFLIYFQGTGAADDSGLPNDRFFAVRPEGSVSTLKIQRTERGDSAVYLCASRGYGTSGGMTIREQYFGPGTRLTVT.

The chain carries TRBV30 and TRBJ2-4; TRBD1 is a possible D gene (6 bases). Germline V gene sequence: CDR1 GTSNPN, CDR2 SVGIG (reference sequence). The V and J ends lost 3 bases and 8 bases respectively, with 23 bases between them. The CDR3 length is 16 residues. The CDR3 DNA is TGTGCCTGGAGCCCTCTCGGACAGCCCCGCCAAGACATTCAGTACTTC. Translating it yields CAWSPLGQPRQDIQYF.

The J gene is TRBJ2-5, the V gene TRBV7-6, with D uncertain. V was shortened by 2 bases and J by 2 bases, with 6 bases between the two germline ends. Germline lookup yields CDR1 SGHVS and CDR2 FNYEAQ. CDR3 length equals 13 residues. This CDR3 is CASSLSRQETQYF. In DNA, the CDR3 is TGTGCCAGCAGCTTAAGCCGGCAAGAGACCCAGTACTTC.

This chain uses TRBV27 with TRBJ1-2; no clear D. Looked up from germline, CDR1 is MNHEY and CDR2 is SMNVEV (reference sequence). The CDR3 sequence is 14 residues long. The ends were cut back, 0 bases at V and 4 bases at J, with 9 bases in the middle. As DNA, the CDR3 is TGTGCCAGCAGTTTATCCGGCGGAGGCTATGGCTACACCTTC. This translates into CASSLSGGGYGYTF.

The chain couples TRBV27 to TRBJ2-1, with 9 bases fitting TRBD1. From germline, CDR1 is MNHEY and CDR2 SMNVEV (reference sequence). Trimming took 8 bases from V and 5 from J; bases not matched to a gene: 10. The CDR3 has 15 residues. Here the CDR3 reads CASLPQGAPHNEQFF. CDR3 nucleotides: TGTGCCAGCCTTCCACAGGGGGCGCCCCACAATGAGCAGTTCTTC.

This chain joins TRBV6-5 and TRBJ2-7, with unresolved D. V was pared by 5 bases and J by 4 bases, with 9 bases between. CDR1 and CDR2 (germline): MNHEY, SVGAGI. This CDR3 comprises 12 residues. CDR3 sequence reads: CASSRSGYEQYF. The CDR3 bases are TGTGCCAGCAGTCGCTCAGGTTACGAGCAGTACTTC.